Described below is a single TCR beta chain sequence and its context. This sample is part of a study of tumor and adjacent non-tumor tissue in lung cancer. On the study more broadly: Stage I to III disease affected 10 men and 4 or 5 women aged roughly 31 to 80.

This CDR3 is 18 amino acids long. Trimming took 5 bases from V and 3 from J, leaving 23 bases between them. TCRbeta libraries were built with three rounds of nested PCR, modified from ARM-PCR. One entry per CDR3 protein results from TCRdb running MiXCR on the multiplex PCR reads. The data show approximately 79,000 distinct CDR3 sequences, over 60% seen once. This sample's RNA came from whole unsorted tissue. This non-tumor lung sample came from over 3 cm beyond the tumor edge. Chemotherapy-naive patients with new lung cancer underwent thoracic surgery in China, August–late 2014. The material sequenced was distant non-tumor lung tissue. This clonotype originated in a man between 65 and 85 years old with non-small cell lung cancer. The rearrangement joins TRBV12-3 or TRBV12-4 to TRBJ1-3; possible D gene TRBD1, 6 bases. This CDR3 reads CASSRPGTGIGHGNTIYF. CDR3 nucleotides: TGTGCCAGCAGTCGTCCCGGTACAGGGATCGGCCATGGAAACACCATATATTTT.